This T cell receptor beta chain was documented in a study of spatial heterogeneity in lung cancer. The overall study: Consistently, beta-chain sequences turned up in larger numbers than alpha-chain sequences did. Study-level results: In blood, ubiquitous expanded tumor TCRs appeared more at resection than follow-up.

Time point denoted: blood at routine non-recurrence follow-up after resection. Unsorted tumor, nontumor lung tissue or cryopreserved PBMC supplied the whole RNA. TCRdb fed the 5' RACE reads into MiXCR, producing one record per CDR3 protein. This sample has roughly 120,000 distinct CDR3 sequences, with less than 15% found just once. This CDR3 region has 16 residues. The trim removed 3 bases at V and 2 bases at J, leaving 6 bases unmatched. Germline V gene sequence: CDR1 SGDLS, CDR2 YYNGEE. This clonotype has only a few counts. What it recognizes is unknown. The sequencing used PBMCs, collected at follow-up. The origin of this receptor is a male donor with early-stage non-small cell lung cancer. The chain is built from TRBV9 and TRBJ2-3; 10 nucleotides agree with TRBD2. CDR3: CASSALAGLITDTQYF. In nucleotides, the CDR3 is TGTGCCAGCAGCGCACTAGCGGGACTAATCACAGATACGCAGTATTTT.